The present entry profiles one T cell receptor beta chain with its context. This sample is part of a study of blood T cell repertoires in COVID-19. At the level of the study: Spain, Italy and the United States supplied samples that represented acute and convalescent COVID-19.

The protocol was immunoSEQ multiplex PCR, while the TCRdb copy is restricted to in-frame clones and leaves out a portion. The repertoire holds roughly 400,000 clones, with roughly 90% as singletons. Clinical histories supplied by participants themselves formed the basis of cohort assignment. This CDR3 contains 16 residues. Unmatched junction bases numbered 6, after V lost 5 bases and J lost 8 bases. Germline CDR1 is KGHSH and CDR2 is LQKENI. The genes are TRBV18 and TRBJ2-1; TRBD2 matches 16 bases. The TCR sequence derives from a woman aged 18-35 years who had been exposed to COVID-19. Sequencing was performed on PBMCs or T cells enriched from blood (not recorded which). CDR3 loop: CASSTGLAGGPHEQFF. CDR3 nucleotides: TGTGCCAGCTCAACGGGACTAGCGGGAGGGCCCCATGAGCAGTTCTTC.